This T cell receptor beta chain was documented in a study of beta chain features in type 1 diabetes (dated by TCRdb to between 2017 and 2018). Study-wide context: Mean age, gender distribution, total cell number and subset yield did not differ between patients and healthy donors. A total of some 110 million sorted cells were examined across all samples, and the number of cells per subset was strongly correlated with RNA yield. The study compared the TCRB repertoires of sorted circulating CD4+ T cell subsets in recently diagnosed type 1 diabetes patients with those in matched healthy donors. Whereas all 28 donors provided naive and central memory subsets, regulatory and stem cell-like memory subsets were isolated from just 8 patients and roughly eight healthy donors.

Trimming removed 3 bases from V and 14 bases from J, leaving 15 bases between the germline ends. The germline V gene encodes CDR1 SGHAT and CDR2 FQNNGV. From the cysteine through the phenylalanine, the CDR3 covers 12 amino acids. The only DNA kept is the CDR3, 36 bases in frame from the first base. A note on this clone: Its antigen has not been determined. No base quality values were provided; no much bigger clone lies one nucleotide off.

What the research found in general, with its limitations: Sequencing cDNA rather than genomic DNA could over-represent highly expressing activated cells, although activation and CD3 levels did not differ between groups. The naive, central memory and regulatory TCRB repertoires appeared to resemble one another more closely among patients than among healthy donors. Shorter templates might be favored by PCR, yet because patient and control samples were amplified and corrected together, any such skew would affect both groups equally. At VDJ recombination sites, type 1 diabetes patients had fewer insertions and more deleted nucleotides, which implies abnormalities in thymic rearrangement. HLA sub-analyses involved small numbers of individuals, so any influence of HLA type on TCRB rearrangement remained unresolved. A moderate but significant shortening of TCRB CDR3 length was observed in type 1 diabetes patients in all four CD4+ subsets.

The entire amount of isolated RNA was reverse transcribed using the High Capacity cDNA Reverse Transcription Kit, so the sequenced TCRB transcripts were expressed ones. Naive, central memory and regulatory T cell samples underwent deep immunoSEQ sequencing, averaging about 3.57 million total reads per sample. Sorted cells were lysed in RLT buffer and RNA was extracted with DNase-treated RNeasy Micro or Mini kits, depending on cell number. To prevent cross-contamination, every cell subset was processed on its own, while patient and healthy donor samples were processed together. The immunoSEQ multiplex PCR was used to amplify TCRB sequences from cDNA, generating 87-bp fragments that spanned the CDR3 region. Sequencing of the amplicons was done on the Illumina HiSeq platform. The study's own analysis went as follows. PCR bias was computationally corrected using synthetic template baselines, reads within Hamming distance 2 were collapsed, and singletons that could not be merged were discarded. Reads were aligned against IMGT to assign V, D and J genes, CDR3 length and insertions or deletions at six rearrangement sites. Within each subset, clonotype counts were normalized to sorted cell number, after which true diversity and Gini coefficients were computed with the tcR R package. Repertoire sharing was quantified using the overlap coefficient calculated on TCRB nucleotide sequences. TCRdb stores this immuneACCESS table with in-frame sequences only. Part of the clones is absent; in the studies checked, under half of the shortfall reflects unresolved V genes, and no reason is known for the rest. V and J calls and clone size follow that table, whereas D and trimming were derived from the DNA. The sample table holds 200,000 to 250,000 clones, of which about 26% were seen once. The biggest ten clones account for 4% of the sample.

Each donor gave one peripheral blood draw, averaging roughly 120 mL, which was collected into heparinised tubes. A BD FACSAria II was used to sort naive, central memory, regulatory and stem cell-like memory CD4+ T cells with a panel that included CD45RO, CCR7, CD25, CD127, CD95 and CD27. All sorted populations exceeded 95% purity. PBMCs were isolated immediately by Lymphoprep density gradient centrifugation and stained directly without culture. Samples were stained and sorted in pairs, with one healthy donor and one patient per experiment, so that batch effects were minimized. The rearranged chain carries TRBV11-2 and TRBJ2-3, with the D gene call left open. The sequenced material came from central memory CD4+ T cells from blood. The TCR originated in a man aged 25 to 40 in good health. The DNA sequence is given as TGTGCCAGCAGCTTGGGTCCACCCAAGTCGTATTTT. It translates to CASSLGPPKSYF. The full variable domain, with segments outside the CDR3 supplied by the reference TRBV11-2 and TRBJ2-3 proteins, appears as EAGVAQSPRYKIIEKRQSVAFWCNPISGHATLYWYQQILGQGPKLLIQFQNNGVVDDSQLPKDRFSAERLKGVDSTLKIQPAKLEDSAVYLCASSLGPPKSYFGPGTRLTVL.